Below, one TCR beta chain is given with its context. Using immunoSEQ multiplex PCR, the repertoire was profiled, and TCRdb retains in-frame clones only, with some absent. The repertoire holds over a million clones, with about 84% as singletons. Trimming removed 0 bases from V and 0 bases from J, with 17 bases in between. Germline assignment: CDR1 SGHDT and CDR2 YYEEEE. The CDR3 runs to 18 residues. This sample stems from a study of shared clonotypes between healthy human individuals. The receptor was derived from a man aged 18 to 29 in good health. Some clones in this sample may be carry-over from other donors' samples. The chain has TRBV5-6 and TRBJ2-3; D is undetermined. The sequencing input was memory CD4+ T cells from PBMCs. Subset denoted: CD45RA-negative fraction. The CDR3 DNA follows: TGTGCCAGCAGCTTGGGGTTTGGGTGGGATGCCAGCACAGATACGCAGTATTTT. Protein: CASSLGFGWDASTDTQYF.